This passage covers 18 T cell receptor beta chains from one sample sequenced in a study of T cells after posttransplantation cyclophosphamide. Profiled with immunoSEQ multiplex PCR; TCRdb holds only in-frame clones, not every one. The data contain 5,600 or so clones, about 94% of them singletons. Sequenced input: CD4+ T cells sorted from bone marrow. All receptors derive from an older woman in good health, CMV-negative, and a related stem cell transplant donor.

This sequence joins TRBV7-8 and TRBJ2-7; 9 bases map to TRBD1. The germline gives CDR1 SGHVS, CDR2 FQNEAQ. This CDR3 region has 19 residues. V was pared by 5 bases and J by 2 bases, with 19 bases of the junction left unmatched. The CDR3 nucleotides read TGTGCCAGCAGCCCCGGTAGGACCACAGGGGGCTCCCCCACCTACGAGCAGTACGTC. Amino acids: CASSPGRTTGGSPTYEQYV.

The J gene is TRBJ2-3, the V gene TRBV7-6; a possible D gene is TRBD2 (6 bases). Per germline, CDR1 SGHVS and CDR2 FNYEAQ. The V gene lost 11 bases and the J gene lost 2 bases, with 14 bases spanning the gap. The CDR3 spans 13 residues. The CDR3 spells CASRDWNTDTQYF. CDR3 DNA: TGTGCCTCCCGGGACTGGAACACAGATACGCAGTATTTT.

Written as DNA, the CDR3 is TGTGCCAGCAGTACCTGGACAGGGGGGAACACTGAAGCTTTCTTT. This gives the protein CASSTWTGGNTEAFF. This rearrangement joins TRBV27 to TRBJ1-1; TRBD1 agrees at 10 bases. Germline loops: CDR1 MNHEY, CDR2 SMNVEV (reference sequence). The CDR3 runs 15 residues. Germline trimming cut 5 bases from V and 1 base from J; bases unmatched to any gene: 4.

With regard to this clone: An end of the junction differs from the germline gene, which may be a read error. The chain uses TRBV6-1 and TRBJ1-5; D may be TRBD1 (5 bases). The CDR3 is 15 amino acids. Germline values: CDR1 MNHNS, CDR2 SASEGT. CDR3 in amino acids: CAGSSGLYSNQPQHF. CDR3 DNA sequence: TGTGCCGGCAGTTCGGGACTTTATAGCAATCAGCCCCAGCATTTT.

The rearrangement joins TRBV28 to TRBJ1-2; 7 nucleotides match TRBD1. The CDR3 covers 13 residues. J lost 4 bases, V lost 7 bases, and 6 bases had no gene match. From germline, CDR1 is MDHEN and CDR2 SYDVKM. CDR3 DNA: TGTGCCAGCAAAACTCAGGGGGGCTATGGCTACACCTTC. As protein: CASKTQGGYGYTF.

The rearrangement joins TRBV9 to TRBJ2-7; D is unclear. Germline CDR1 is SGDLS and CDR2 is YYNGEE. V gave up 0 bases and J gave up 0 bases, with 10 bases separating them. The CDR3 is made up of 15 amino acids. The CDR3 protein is CASSVGAVSSYEQYF. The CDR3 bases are TGTGCCAGCAGCGTAGGTGCGGTAAGCTCCTACGAGCAGTACTTC.

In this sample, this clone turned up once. The CDR3 protein is CASRTGGYNGANVLTF. Written as DNA, the CDR3 is TGTGCCAGCAGGACAGGGGGCTATAATGGGGCCAACGTCCTGACTTTC. This chain uses TRBV28 with TRBJ2-6, with 10 bases lining up with TRBD1. This CDR3 has 16 residues. Trimming cost V 6 bases and J 3 bases; bases outside gene matches: 5. CDR1 is MDHEN and CDR2 is SYDVKM in the germline V gene.

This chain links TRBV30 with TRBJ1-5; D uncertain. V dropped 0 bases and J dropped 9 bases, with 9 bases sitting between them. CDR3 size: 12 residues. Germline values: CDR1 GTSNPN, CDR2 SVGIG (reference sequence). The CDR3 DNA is TGTGCCTGGAGTGTTAGCCCCGGGCCCCAGCATTTT. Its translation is CAWSVSPGPQHF.

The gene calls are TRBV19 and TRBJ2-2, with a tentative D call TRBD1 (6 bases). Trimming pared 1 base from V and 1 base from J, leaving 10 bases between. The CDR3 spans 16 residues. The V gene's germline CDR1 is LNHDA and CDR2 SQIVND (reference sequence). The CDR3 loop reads CASSIVAQGNTGELFF. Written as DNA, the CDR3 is TGTGCCAGTAGTATAGTGGCACAGGGGAACACCGGGGAGCTGTTTTTT.

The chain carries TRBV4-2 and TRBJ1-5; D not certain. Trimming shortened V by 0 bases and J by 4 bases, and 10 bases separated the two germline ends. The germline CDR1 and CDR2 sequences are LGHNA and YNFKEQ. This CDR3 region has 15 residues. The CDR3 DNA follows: TGTGCCAGCAGCCAAGATAGCGCCTCGAATCAGCCCCAGCATTTT. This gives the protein CASSQDSASNQPQHF.

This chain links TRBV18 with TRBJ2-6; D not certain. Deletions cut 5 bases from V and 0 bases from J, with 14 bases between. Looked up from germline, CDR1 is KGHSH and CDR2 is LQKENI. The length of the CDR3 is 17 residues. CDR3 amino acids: CASSALAPNSGANVLTF. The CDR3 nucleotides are TGTGCCAGCTCAGCACTGGCCCCAAACTCTGGGGCCAACGTCCTGACTTTC. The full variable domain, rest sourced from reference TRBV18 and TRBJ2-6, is NAGVMQNPRHLVRRRGQEARLRCSPMKGHSHVYWYRQLPEEGLKFMVYLQKENIIDESGMPKERFSAEFPKEGPSILRIQQVVRGDSAAYFCASSALAPNSGANVLTFGAGSRLTVL.

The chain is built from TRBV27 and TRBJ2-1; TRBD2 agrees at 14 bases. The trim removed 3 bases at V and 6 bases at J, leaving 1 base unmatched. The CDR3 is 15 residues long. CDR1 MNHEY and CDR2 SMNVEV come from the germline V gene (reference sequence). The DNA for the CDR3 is TGTGCCAGCAGTTTGACTAGCGGGGGGGCCAATGAGCAGTTCTTC. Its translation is CASSLTSGGANEQFF.

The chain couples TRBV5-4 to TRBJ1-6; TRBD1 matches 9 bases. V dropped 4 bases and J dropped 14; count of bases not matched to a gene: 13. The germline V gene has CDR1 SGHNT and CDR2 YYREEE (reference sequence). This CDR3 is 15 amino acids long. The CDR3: CASSPPGQGQMALHF. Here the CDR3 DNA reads TGTGCCAGCAGCCCTCCGGGACAGGGACAAATGGCCCTCCACTTT.

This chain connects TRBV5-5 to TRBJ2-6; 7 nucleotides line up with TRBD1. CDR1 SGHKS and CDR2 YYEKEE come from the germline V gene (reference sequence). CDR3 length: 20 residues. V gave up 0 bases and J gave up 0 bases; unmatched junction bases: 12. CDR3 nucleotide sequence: TGTGCCAGCAGCTTGGAATGGGGACAGCCCTCCCTCTCTGGGGCCAACGTCCTGACTTTC. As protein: CASSLEWGQPSLSGANVLTF.

The CDR3, as DNA: TGCGCCAGCAGCCAAGATTTAGAAGGACAGGGAAACTATGGCTACACCTTC. It codes for CASSQDLEGQGNYGYTF. This rearrangement joins TRBV4-1 to TRBJ1-2; 8 nucleotides agree with TRBD1. Germline-derived CDR1 and CDR2 are MGHRA and YSYEKL. V dropped 0 bases and J dropped 2; count of bases not matched to a gene: 8. CDR3 size: 17 residues.

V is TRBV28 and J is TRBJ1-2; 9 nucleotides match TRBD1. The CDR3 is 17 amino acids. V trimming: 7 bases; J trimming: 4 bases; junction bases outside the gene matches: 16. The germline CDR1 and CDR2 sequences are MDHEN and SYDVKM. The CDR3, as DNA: TGTGCCAGCACCGACTGGTTTCGGGACAGGGAGGGCTATGGCTACACCTTC. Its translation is CASTDWFRDREGYGYTF.

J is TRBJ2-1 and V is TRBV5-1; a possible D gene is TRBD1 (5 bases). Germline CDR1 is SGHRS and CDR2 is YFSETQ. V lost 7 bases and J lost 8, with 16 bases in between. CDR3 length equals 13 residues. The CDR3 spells CASSNPTGDEQFF. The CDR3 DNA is TGCGCCAGCTCCAACCCTACAGGTGATGAGCAGTTCTTC.

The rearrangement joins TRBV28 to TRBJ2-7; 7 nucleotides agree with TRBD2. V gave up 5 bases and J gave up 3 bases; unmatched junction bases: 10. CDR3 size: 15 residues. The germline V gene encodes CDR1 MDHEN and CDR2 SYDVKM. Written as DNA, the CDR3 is TGTGCCAGCAGTCCAGCGGGAAGCTCCGGCTACGAGCAGTACTTC. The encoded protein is CASSPAGSSGYEQYF.